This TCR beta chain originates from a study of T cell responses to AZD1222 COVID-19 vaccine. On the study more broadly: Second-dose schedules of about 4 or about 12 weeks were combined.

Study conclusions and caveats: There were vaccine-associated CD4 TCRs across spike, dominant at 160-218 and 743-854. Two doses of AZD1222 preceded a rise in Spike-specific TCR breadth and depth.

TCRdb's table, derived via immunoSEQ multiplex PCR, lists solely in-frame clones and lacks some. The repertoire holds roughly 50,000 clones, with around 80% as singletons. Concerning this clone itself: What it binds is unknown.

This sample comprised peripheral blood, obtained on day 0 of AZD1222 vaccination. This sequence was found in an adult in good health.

The CDR3 region is CASSPTGLKQPQHF. For the CDR3, the DNA is TGCGCCAGCAGCCCGACAGGGCTAAAACAGCCCCAGCATTTT. The genes are TRBV4-1 and TRBJ1-5, with 7 bases identical to TRBD1. The V gene end was trimmed by 4 bases and the J gene end by 7 bases; junction bases not matched to a gene: 7. The CDR3 is made up of 14 amino acids. CDR1 is MGHRA and CDR2 is YSYEKL in the germline V gene.